This TCR beta chain comes out of a study of T cell repertoires in ileal Crohn's disease. Clones were read by immunoSEQ multiplex PCR, and TCRdb kept only the in-frame ones, dropping some. The sample gives approximately 13,000 clones, around four fifths of which show up once; approximately 6.5% is in the top ten. Germline V gives CDR1 KGHSH, CDR2 LQKENI. The ends lost 3 bases at V and 4 bases at J; junction bases unmatched: 0. This CDR3 region has 13 residues. V and J are TRBV18 and TRBJ1-2; the match to TRBD1 covers 9 bases. The sequencing sample was made of ileal tissue. This TCR derives from an adult with Crohn's disease. In DNA, the CDR3 is TGTGCCAGCTCACCGACAGGGGGCTATGGCTACACCTTC. This translates into CASSPTGGYGYTF.